This is a list of T cell receptor beta chains from one sample in a study of graft-versus-host responses after intestinal transplantation. These receptors' antigens are unknown. The data were produced by immunoSEQ multiplex PCR, yet TCRdb's version contains in-frame clones alone and is incomplete. This repertoire shows about 99,000 clones, around 92% found once; its top ten account for around 0.07%. The input for sequencing was unstimulated CD8+ T cells sorted from spleen or lymph node cells, taken before transplant. All receptors derive from a human donor who was the organ donor for an intestinal transplant. Each CDR3 is given with its conserved first and last residue. A D gene is named only where the DNA matches it firmly. Only part of the rows carry a size: once, few, many, or a class if the clone is expanded.

V gene	clone size	J gene	D gene	CDR3 protein	CDR3 DNA
TRBV4-1	-	TRBJ1-1	-	CASSQDFPLYMNTEAFF	TGCGCCAGCAGCCAAGATTTTCCCCTATATATGAACACTGAAGCTTTCTTT
TRBV10-3	few	TRBJ1-6	TRBD1	CAISAGGLGNSPLHF	TGTGCCATCAGTGCAGGGGGCCTGGGTAATTCACCCCTCCACTTT
TRBV4-2	-	TRBJ2-7	TRBD2	CASSQDLVDLGLARPSYEQYF	TGTGCCAGCAGCCAAGATCTAGTAGACTTGGGACTAGCTCGGCCCTCCTACGAGCAGTACTTC
TRBV6-1	-	TRBJ2-7	TRBD2	CASSETRPSGRAHEQYF	TGTGCCAGCAGTGAAACCCGACCTAGCGGGAGGGCCCACGAGCAGTACTTC
TRBV10-3	once	TRBJ2-7	TRBD1	CAISRPTGNNAYEQYF	TGTGCCATCAGTAGACCGACAGGGAATAATGCCTACGAGCAGTACTTC
TRBV28	-	TRBJ2-7	-	CASRDVPDYEQYF	TGTGCCAGCAGGGACGTCCCGGACTACGAGCAGTACTTC
TRBV2	once	TRBJ1-3	TRBD1	CASSVGQGDSGNTIYF	TGTGCCAGCAGTGTAGGACAGGGGGACTCTGGAAACACCATATATTTT
TRBV6-5	-	TRBJ2-3	-	CASSYLAGTSTDTQYF	TGTGCCAGCAGTTACTTGGCGGGTACTAGCACAGATACGCAGTATTTT
TRBV4-2	-	TRBJ2-1	TRBD2	CASSPGTTDKSSYNEQFF	TGTGCCAGCAGCCCCGGGACTACAGATAAGAGCTCCTACAATGAGCAGTTCTTC
TRBV9	-	TRBJ2-1	-	CASSPWDSYNEQFF	TGTGCCAGCAGCCCATGGGACTCTTACAATGAGCAGTTCTTC
TRBV6-6	-	TRBJ1-1	-	CATANGQNEAFF	TGTGCCACCGCAAATGGACAGAATGAAGCTTTCTTT
TRBV18	-	TRBJ1-3	-	CASSPQRLGQLLIGNTIYF	TGTGCCAGCTCACCCCAGAGGCTGGGGCAACTTCTCATTGGAAACACCATATATTTT
TRBV2	-	TRBJ2-1	TRBD2	CASIAPAGVPGEQFF	TGTGCCAGCATCGCACCGGCGGGAGTTCCTGGAGAGCAGTTCTTC
TRBV7-9	-	TRBJ2-1	TRBD2	CASSLVGGLAGEQFF	TGTGCCAGCAGCTTAGTGGGGGGACTAGCGGGAGAGCAGTTCTTC
TRBV27	-	TRBJ1-1	TRBD1	CASSPGGTEAFF	TGTGCCAGCAGTCCAGGGGGCACTGAAGCTTTCTTT
TRBV19	once	TRBJ2-1	-	CASTDSSYNEQFF	TGTGCCAGTACAGACAGCTCCTACAATGAGCAGTTCTTC
TRBV27	once	TRBJ2-3	-	CASRSGDTQYF	TGTGCCAGCCGTTCCGGAGATACGCAGTATTTT
TRBV5-4	-	TRBJ1-2	-	CASSLEVGRVQGYTF	TGTGCCAGCAGCTTGGAGGTGGGGAGGGTACAGGGCTACACCTTC
TRBV27	-	TRBJ2-3	-	CASSFGINTDTQYF	TGTGCCAGCAGTTTCGGGATTAACACAGATACGCAGTATTTT
TRBV30	-	TRBJ2-1	-	CAWTQDPQRSYNEQFF	TGTGCCTGGACCCAAGACCCCCAGCGGTCCTACAATGAGCAGTTCTTC
TRBV5-1	-	TRBJ2-7	-	CASSLDQGYEQYF	TGCGCCAGCAGCTTGGACCAGGGTTACGAGCAGTACTTC
TRBV5-1	-	TRBJ2-3	-	CASSLVETDTQYF	TGCGCCAGCAGCTTGGTAGAGACAGATACGCAGTATTTT
TRBV4-2	-	TRBJ2-3	-	CASSQESAEAGTADTQYF	TGTGCCAGCAGCCAAGAGAGTGCAGAGGCGGGGACGGCCGATACGCAGTATTTT
TRBV30	-	TRBJ2-7	TRBD2	CAWSEQRGRGYEQYF	TGTGCCTGGAGTGAACAGCGGGGGAGAGGATACGAGCAGTACTTC
TRBV7-6	-	TRBJ2-2	-	CASSLIVPGELFF	TGTGCCAGCAGCTTAATAGTGCCCGGGGAGCTGTTTTTT
TRBV19	-	TRBJ1-1	-	CASSIRGAEAFF	TGTGCCAGTAGTATCAGGGGCGCTGAAGCTTTCTTT
TRBV28	-	TRBJ2-5	-	CASTNGETQYF	TGTGCCAGCACCAACGGTGAGACCCAGTACTTC
TRBV7-2	-	TRBJ2-7	-	CASSLLAYEQYF	TGTGCCAGCAGCTTACTAGCTTACGAGCAGTACTTC
TRBV10-3	-	TRBJ2-3	TRBD2	CAISAVLAGVSSDTQYF	TGTGCCATCAGTGCCGTTTTGGCGGGGGTGTCATCAGATACGCAGTATTTT
TRBV13	-	TRBJ2-1	TRBD2	CASSPMGQNSGTSGYNEQFF	TGTGCCAGCAGCCCGATGGGACAGAACTCCGGGACTAGCGGATACAATGAGCAGTTCTTC
TRBV10-2	-	TRBJ2-7	TRBD2	CASPGLAINEQYF	TGCGCCAGTCCGGGACTAGCGATCAACGAGCAGTACTTC
TRBV4-1	-	TRBJ1-5	TRBD1	CASSQLSGQGLVNQPQHF	TGCGCCAGCAGCCAATTGTCCGGACAGGGATTGGTGAATCAGCCCCAGCATTTT
TRBV29-1	-	TRBJ1-1	-	CSVVLIYPEAFF	TGCAGCGTTGTTTTAATCTATCCTGAAGCTTTCTTT
TRBV28	-	TRBJ2-7	TRBD1	CASSLNRGILYEQYF	TGTGCCAGCAGTCTCAACAGGGGGATCCTTTACGAGCAGTACTTC
TRBV7-6	-	TRBJ2-5	-	CASSLFRGRETQYF	TGTGCCAGCAGCTTATTCAGGGGTCGAGAGACCCAGTACTTC
TRBV7-6	-	TRBJ2-2	-	CASSRGNTGELFF	TGTGCCAGCAGCCGCGGTAACACCGGGGAGCTGTTTTTT
TRBV19	once	TRBJ2-7	-	CASSPTGSEQYF	TGTGCCAGTAGTCCCACGGGTTCCGAGCAGTACTTC
TRBV5-1	-	TRBJ1-1	-	CASSLGQASNTEAFF	TGCGCCAGCAGCTTGGGACAGGCGTCGAACACTGAAGCTTTCTTT
TRBV5-1	once	TRBJ2-1	-	CASSLLEKNEQFF	TGCGCCAGCAGCTTGCTAGAGAAGAATGAGCAGTTCTTC